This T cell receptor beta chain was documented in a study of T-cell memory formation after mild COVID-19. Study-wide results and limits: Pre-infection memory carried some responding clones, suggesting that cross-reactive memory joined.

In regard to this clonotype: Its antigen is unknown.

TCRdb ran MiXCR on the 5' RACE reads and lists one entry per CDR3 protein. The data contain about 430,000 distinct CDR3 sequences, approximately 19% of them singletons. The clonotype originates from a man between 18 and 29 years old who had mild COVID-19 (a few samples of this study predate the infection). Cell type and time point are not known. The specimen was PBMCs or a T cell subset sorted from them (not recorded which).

Here the CDR3 DNA reads TGTGCCAGCAGTTACTCGGGACCGCACCACGAGCAGTACTTC. It translates to CASSYSGPHHEQYF. The gene calls are TRBV6-5 and TRBJ2-7; possibly TRBD1 or TRBD2 for D (5 bases each). Germline lookup yields CDR1 MNHEY and CDR2 SVGAGI. This CDR3 is built from 14 residues. V dropped 0 bases and J dropped 5 bases, with 11 bases sitting between them.